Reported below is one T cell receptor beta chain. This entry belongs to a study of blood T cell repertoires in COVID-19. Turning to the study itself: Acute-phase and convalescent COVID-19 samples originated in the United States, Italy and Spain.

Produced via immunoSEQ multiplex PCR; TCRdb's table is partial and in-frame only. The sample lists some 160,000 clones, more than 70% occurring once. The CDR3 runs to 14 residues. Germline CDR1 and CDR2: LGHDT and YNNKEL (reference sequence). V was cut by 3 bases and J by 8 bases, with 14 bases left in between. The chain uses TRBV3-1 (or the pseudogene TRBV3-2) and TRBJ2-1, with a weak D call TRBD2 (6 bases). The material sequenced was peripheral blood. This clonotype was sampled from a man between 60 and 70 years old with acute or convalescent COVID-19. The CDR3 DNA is TGTGCCAGCAGCCAGGCAAGCAGGGAGGATGAGCAGTTCTTC. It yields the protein CASSQASREDEQFF.